This TCR beta chain appears in the sequencing data of a study of shared clonotypes between healthy human individuals. Regarding this clone: The antigen remains unidentified.

Overall study findings and caveats: Researchers found naive subsets generally carried larger estimated richness than memory subsets. Relative to their counterparts shared across all four donors, non-shared clonotypes exhibited diminished generation probabilities.

Sequencing used immunoSEQ multiplex PCR; TCRdb keeps in-frame clones, though not all of them. The sample contains about 2.4 million clones, 93% of which appear only once. The clonotype originates from a man younger than 35 in good health. Some clones in this sample may be carry-over from other donors' samples. Sequencing was done on a sample of naive CD4+ T cells from PBMCs. The subset was: CD45RA+ positively selected.

This chain's CDR3 is CASSPTRREGGTDTQYF. CDR3 nucleotides: TGTGCCAGCAGCCCGACTAGGCGGGAGGGAGGCACAGATACGCAGTATTTT. The chain has TRBV28 and TRBJ2-3, with 9 bases lining up with TRBD2. V dropped 6 bases and J dropped 1; count of bases not matched to a gene: 11. Per the germline V gene, CDR1 is MDHEN and CDR2 is SYDVKM. This CDR3 contains 17 residues.